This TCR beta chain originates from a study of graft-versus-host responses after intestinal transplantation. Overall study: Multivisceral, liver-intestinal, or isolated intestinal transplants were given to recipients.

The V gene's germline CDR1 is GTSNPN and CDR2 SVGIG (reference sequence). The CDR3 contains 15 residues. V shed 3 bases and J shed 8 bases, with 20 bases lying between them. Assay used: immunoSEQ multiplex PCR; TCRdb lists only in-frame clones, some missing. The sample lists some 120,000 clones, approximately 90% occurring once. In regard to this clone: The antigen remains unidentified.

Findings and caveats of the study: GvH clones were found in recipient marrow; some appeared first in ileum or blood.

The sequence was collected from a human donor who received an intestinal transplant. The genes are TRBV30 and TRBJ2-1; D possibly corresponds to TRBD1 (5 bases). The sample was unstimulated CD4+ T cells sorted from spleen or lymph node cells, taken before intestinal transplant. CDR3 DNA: TGTGCCTGGAGCCAGGGAAATTCAGGACCCGATGAGCAGTTCTTC. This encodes CAWSQGNSGPDEQFF.